Following are 19 T cell receptor beta chains from one sample sequenced in a study of CD8+ T cells in alopecia areata. TCR sequencing used cDNA made by reverse transcription of extracted RNA. Profiled with immunoSEQ multiplex PCR; TCRdb holds only in-frame clones, not every one. The data show some 130,000 clones, with about 50% seen just once and roughly a sixth held by the top ten. The specimen comprised CD8+ T cells sorted from blood, sampled at week 0. All receptors come from a human donor with alopecia areata.

The CDR3 DNA reads TGTGCCAGTAGTATACAGGGCGGAGGGAATCAGCCCCAGCATTTT. Residues: CASSIQGGGNQPQHF. The rearrangement uses TRBV19 and TRBJ1-5; tentatively, D is TRBD1 (5 bases). CDR1 LNHDA and CDR2 SQIVND come from the germline V gene (reference sequence). CDR3 length: 15 residues. Trimming pared 2 bases from V and 4 bases from J, leaving 12 bases between.

The genes are TRBV6-1 and TRBJ2-1, with TRBD2 matching over 8 bases. Germline trimming cut 3 bases from V and 4 bases from J; bases unmatched to any gene: 5. The CDR3 runs 15 residues. Germline V gene lookup returns CDR1 MNHNS and CDR2 SASEGT. This chain's CDR3 is CASSEGLGRYNEQFF. The CDR3 bases are TGTGCCAGCAGTGAGGGACTAGGGCGGTACAATGAGCAGTTCTTC.

In its sample, this clone is medium-sized. The chain recombines TRBV7-2 with TRBJ2-3; 10 nucleotides line up with TRBD1. Germline V gene sequence: CDR1 SGHTA, CDR2 FQGNSA. CDR3 length: 19 residues. Unmatched junction bases numbered 14, after V lost 5 bases and J lost 0 bases. The CDR3 sequence: CASSGPGTGASVSTDTQYF. DNA of the CDR3: TGTGCCAGCAGCGGACCCGGGACAGGGGCATCTGTAAGCACAGATACGCAGTATTTT.

The chain couples TRBV6-5 to TRBJ1-5, with D possibly matching TRBD1 (5 bases). This CDR3 comprises 13 residues. Looked up from germline, CDR1 is MNHEY and CDR2 is SVGAGI. The V and J ends lost 6 bases and 3 bases respectively, with 9 bases between them. For the CDR3, the DNA is TGTGCCAGCAGAATGGGGGACAATCAGCCCCAGCATTTT. Its translation: CASRMGDNQPQHF.

The chain uses TRBV30 and TRBJ1-4; no reliable D call. Germline V gene data show CDR1 as GTSNPN and CDR2 as SVGIG (reference sequence). V lost 0 bases to trimming and J lost 5 bases, with 10 bases between them. This CDR3 comprises 14 residues. CDR3 sequence reads: CAWSVGRVNEKLFF. CDR3 in DNA: TGTGCCTGGAGTGTAGGGCGGGTAAATGAAAAACTGTTTTTT.

The V gene is TRBV9, the J gene TRBJ1-5; D ambiguous. This CDR3 is 13 amino acids long. V dropped 0 bases and J dropped 5 bases, with 6 bases sitting between them. Germline loops: CDR1 SGDLS, CDR2 YYNGEE. CDR3 nucleotides: TGTGCCAGCAGCGTAGATGGGTATCAGCCCCAGCATTTT. Its translation: CASSVDGYQPQHF.

The V and J genes are TRBV29-1 and TRBJ1-1; unclear D gene. Germline CDR1 is SQVTM and CDR2 is ANQGSEA. V shed 6 bases and J shed 10 bases, with 15 bases lying between them. The CDR3 loop spans 11 amino acids. CDR3 bases: TGCAGCGTCCCTTCGCCTGGTGGAGCTTTCTTT. It specifies CSVPSPGGAFF.

This sequence joins TRBV19 and TRBJ1-2, with 8 nucleotides matching TRBD1. CDR1 and CDR2 from the germline V gene are LNHDA and SQIVND (reference sequence). This CDR3 is built from 13 residues. V was pared by 3 bases and J by 10 bases, with 7 bases of the junction left unmatched. The CDR3 sequence is CASSIGAGGVYTF. The CDR3, as DNA: TGTGCCAGTAGTATCGGGGCAGGGGGCGTCTACACCTTC.

The chain employs TRBV13 and TRBJ2-5; 9 bases agree with TRBD1. Germline V CDR1 and CDR2: PRHDT, FYEKMQ (reference sequence). The CDR3 consists of 15 residues. With 3 bases clipped from V and 2 bases from J, the junction kept 4 bases outside the gene matches. CDR3 sequence reads: CASSFVDRGQETQYF. The CDR3, as DNA: TGTGCCAGCAGCTTCGTGGACAGGGGTCAAGAGACCCAGTACTTC.

V and J are TRBV6-1 and TRBJ2-5; D tentatively fits TRBD1 or TRBD2 (5 bases each). The V end was cut by 3 bases, the J end by 2 bases, with 13 bases between. Germline CDR1 reads MNHNS; CDR2 reads SASEGT. The CDR3 loop spans 15 amino acids. CDR3 DNA sequence: TGTGCCAGCAGTGAGGTTCTTGGGGGTCAAGAGACCCAGTACTTC. Translation gives CASSEVLGGQETQYF.

This clone was recorded once. The V gene is TRBV5-6, the J gene TRBJ1-2, with 8 bases aligning to TRBD1. With 3 bases clipped from V and 6 bases from J, the junction kept 4 bases outside the gene matches. Germline V CDR1 and CDR2: SGHDT, YYEEEE. The CDR3 runs to 13 residues. CDR3 in DNA: TGTGCCAGCAGCTGGGGACAGGCCCATGGCTACACCTTC. Translation gives CASSWGQAHGYTF. Looking up the rest from reference TRBV5-6 and TRBJ1-2 gives the full variable domain: DAGVTQSPTHLIKTRGQQVTLRCSPKSGHDTVSWYQQALGQGPQFIFQYYEEEERQRGNFPDRFSGHQFPNYSSELNVNALLLGDSALYLCASSWGQAHGYTFGSGTRLTVV.

This clone was observed a handful of times. CDR3 in amino acids: CASSYGRQGEETQYF. The DNA of the CDR3 is TGTGCCAGCAGTTATGGCCGACAGGGGGAAGAGACCCAGTACTTC. The chain uses TRBV27 and TRBJ2-5, with 9 positions matching TRBD1. After removal of 4 bases from V and 3 bases from J, the junction contained 6 bases not matched to a gene. CDR1 and CDR2 (germline): MNHEY, SMNVEV (reference sequence). This CDR3 has 15 amino acids.

The V call is TRBV6-5, the J call TRBJ1-4; 11 nucleotides agree with TRBD1. After removal of 6 bases from V and 8 bases from J, the junction contained 5 bases not matched to a gene. CDR1 and CDR2 from the germline V gene are MNHEY and SVGAGI. This CDR3 is 14 amino acids long. The CDR3 loop reads CASSRTGGGEKLFF. In DNA form, the CDR3 reads TGTGCCAGCAGCCGGACAGGGGGCGGCGAAAAACTGTTTTTT.

The V and J genes are TRBV30 and TRBJ1-5, with 7 nucleotides matching TRBD1. CDR3 length: 13 residues. Trimming removed 3 bases from V and 3 bases from J; junction bases left unmatched: 2. Germline assignment: CDR1 GTSNPN and CDR2 SVGIG (reference sequence). The CDR3, as DNA: TGTGCCTGGAGGACAGGGATCAATCAGCCCCAGCATTTT. Translated, it gives CAWRTGINQPQHF.

The table lists this clone with a few counts. V is TRBV5-1 and J is TRBJ2-7; TRBD1 agrees at 11 bases. J lost 5 bases, V lost 3 bases, and 7 bases had no gene match. CDR3 length equals 15 residues. Germline CDR1 and CDR2: SGHRS and YFSETQ. The CDR3 nucleotides read TGCGCCAGCAGCTGGACAGGGGGCAGCGGGGACGAGCAGTACTTC. Its translation: CASSWTGGSGDEQYF.

Written as DNA, the CDR3 is TGTGCCAGCAGCGCGCTTACAGGGGCGCAGACCACCTACGAGCAGTACTTC. Protein: CASSALTGAQTTYEQYF. This chain links TRBV7-9 with TRBJ2-7; TRBD1 agrees at 7 bases. The CDR3 is made up of 17 amino acids. Trimming took 5 bases from V and 2 from J; bases not matched to a gene: 15. Germline CDR1 reads SEHNR; CDR2 reads FQNEAQ (reference sequence).

The chain carries TRBV30 and TRBJ1-2, with D possibly being TRBD1 (6 bases). In germline, CDR1 is GTSNPN, CDR2 SVGIG (reference sequence). The CDR3 consists of 16 residues. V lost 5 bases and J 3 bases, leaving 22 bases between the germline ends. CDR3 in DNA: TGTGCCTGGGACGGGGACATTTCTACATGGTACTATGGCTACACCTTC. This translates into CAWDGDISTWYYGYTF.

The V call is TRBV9, the J call TRBJ2-7; D possibly matches TRBD1 or TRBD2 (6 bases each). CDR3 length: 14 residues. V was cut by 3 bases and J by 4 bases, with 14 bases left in between. Germline V gives CDR1 SGDLS, CDR2 YYNGEE. The CDR3, as DNA: TGTGCCAGCAGCGCCGGGGGCGCGGGATACGAGCAGTACTTC. Residues: CASSAGGAGYEQYF.

This clone was counted only a few times. The chain is built from TRBV27 and TRBJ2-7; D is perhaps TRBD1 (6 bases). Deletions cut 6 bases from V and 0 bases from J, with 9 bases between. Germline CDR1 is MNHEY and CDR2 is SMNVEV (reference sequence). The CDR3 consists of 13 residues. For the CDR3, the DNA is TGTGCCAGCAGCACACAGGGCTCCTACGAGCAGTACTTC. This codes for CASSTQGSYEQYF.